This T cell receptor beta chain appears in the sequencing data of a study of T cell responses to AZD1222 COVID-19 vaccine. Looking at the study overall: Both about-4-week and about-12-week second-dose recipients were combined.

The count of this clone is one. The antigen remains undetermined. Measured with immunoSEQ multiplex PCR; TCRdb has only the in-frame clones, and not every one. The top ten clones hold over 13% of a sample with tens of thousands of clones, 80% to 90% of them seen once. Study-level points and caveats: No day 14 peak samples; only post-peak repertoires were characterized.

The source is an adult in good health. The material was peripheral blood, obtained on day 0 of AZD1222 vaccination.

In DNA, the CDR3 is TGTGCCAGCAGTTCTGCGGGCTCTGGAAACACCATATATTTT. This sequence encodes CASSSAGSGNTIYF. The rearrangement joins TRBV6-5 to TRBJ1-3; D is undetermined. The CDR3 covers 14 residues. Looked up from germline, CDR1 is MNHEY and CDR2 is SVGAGI. Trimming pared 4 bases from V and 0 bases from J, leaving 7 bases between.